The subject of this entry is one TCR beta chain. The data are from a study of T cell changes during pregnancy in multiple sclerosis. The germline V gene encodes CDR1 MNHNS and CDR2 SASEGT. The CDR3 has 15 residues. The V gene lost 6 bases and the J gene lost 0 bases, with 12 bases spanning the gap. The method was immunoSEQ multiplex PCR; TCRdb's version includes in-frame clones alone and lacks a portion of them. The sample holds approximately 80,000 clones, just under 95% seen once. The gene calls are TRBV6-1 and TRBJ1-5, with a weak D call TRBD1 (5 bases). The receptor was isolated from a female donor in good health, enrolled as a control in a pregnancy study. Sequenced here: peripheral blood, sampled in the second trimester of pregnancy. CDR3 in DNA: TGTGCCAGCAGGCCGGGGGAATATAGCAATCAGCCCCAGCATTTT. Protein product: CASRPGEYSNQPQHF.